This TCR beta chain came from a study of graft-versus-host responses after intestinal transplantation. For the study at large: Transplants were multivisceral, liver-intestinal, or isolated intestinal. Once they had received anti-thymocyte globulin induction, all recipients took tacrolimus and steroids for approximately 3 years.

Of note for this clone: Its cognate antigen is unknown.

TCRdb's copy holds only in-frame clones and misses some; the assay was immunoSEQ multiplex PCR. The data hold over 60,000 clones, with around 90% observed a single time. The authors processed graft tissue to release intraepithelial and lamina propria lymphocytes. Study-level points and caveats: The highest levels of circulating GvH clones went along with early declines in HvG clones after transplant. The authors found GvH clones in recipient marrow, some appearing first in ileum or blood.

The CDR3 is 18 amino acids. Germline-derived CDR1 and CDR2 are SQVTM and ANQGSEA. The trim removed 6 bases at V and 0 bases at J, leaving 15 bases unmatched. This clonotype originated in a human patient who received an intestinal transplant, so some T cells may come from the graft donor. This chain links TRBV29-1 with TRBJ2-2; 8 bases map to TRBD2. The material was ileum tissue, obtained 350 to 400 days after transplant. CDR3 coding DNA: TGCAGCGTAGCCGGGTGGGAGCGGGAGCTTACGAACACCGGGGAGCTGTTTTTT. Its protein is CSVAGWERELTNTGELFF.